The 29 T cell receptor beta chains below come from one sample, sequenced in a study of shared clonotypes between healthy human individuals. CD8 cells classed as naive were CD45RO-negative and positively selected for CCR7, excluding terminally differentiated effector memory CD45RA+ cells. The data were produced by immunoSEQ multiplex PCR, yet TCRdb's version contains in-frame clones alone and is incomplete. There are fewer than 1 million clones in the sample; 96% occur only once, and around 0.21% lies in the top ten. The sequencing sample was made of naive CD8+ T cells sorted from blood. The receptors derive from a man aged 25 to 40 in good health.

This clone was counted once. The chain uses TRBV14 and TRBJ2-1; 11 bases line up with TRBD1. CDR1 and CDR2 from the germline V gene are SGHDN and FVKESK. The V and J ends lost 2 bases and 2 bases, in that order; junction bases with no gene match: 2. CDR3 length equals 16 residues. In nucleotides, the CDR3 is TGTGCCAGCAGCCAAACGGGACAGGGGGCCTACAATGAGCAGTTCTTC. As protein: CASSQTGQGAYNEQFF.

This sequence joins TRBV4-1 and TRBJ2-1; unclear D gene. V was shortened by 3 bases and J by 5 bases, with 8 bases between the two germline ends. The CDR3 is 13 residues long. Germline V gene data show CDR1 as MGHRA and CDR2 as YSYEKL. The CDR3 DNA is TGCGCCAGCAGCCACCGCCTACACAATGAGCAGTTCTTC. This gives the protein CASSHRLHNEQFF.

The chain has TRBV11-2 and TRBJ1-5, with D unresolved. CDR1 SGHAT and CDR2 FQNNGV come from the germline V gene. The CDR3 is made up of 17 amino acids. Trimming cost V 4 bases and J 0 bases, with 16 bases left between them. CDR3 residues: CASSSSGGPYSNQPQHF. Here the CDR3 DNA reads TGTGCCAGCAGCTCATCCGGCGGGCCGTATAGCAATCAGCCCCAGCATTTT.

The chain carries TRBV7-9 and TRBJ2-7, with D unclear. V shed 2 bases and J shed 3 bases, with 11 bases lying between them. Germline CDR1 reads SEHNR; CDR2 reads FQNEAQ (reference sequence). The CDR3 runs to 14 residues. The CDR3 DNA is TGTGCCAGCAGCTTACCGGGTTACAACTACGAGCAGTACTTC. Amino acids: CASSLPGYNYEQYF.

To note about this clone: Other DNA sequences from this sample encode an identical CDR3 as well. This chain links TRBV14 with TRBJ1-5; D unresolved. Trimming cost V 3 bases and J 3 bases, with 3 bases left between them. CDR1 is SGHDN and CDR2 is FVKESK in the germline V gene. The CDR3 is 12 residues long. The CDR3 DNA follows: TGTGCCAGCAGCCAGGACAATCAGCCCCAGCATTTT. Protein product: CASSQDNQPQHF. Filled out from reference TRBV14 and TRBJ1-5, the complete variable domain reads EAGVTQFPSHSVIEKGQTVTLRCDPISGHDNLYWYRRVMGKEIKFLLHFVKESKQDESGMPNNRFLAERTGGTYSTLKVQPAELEDSGVYFCASSQDNQPQHFGDGTRLSIL.

The genes are TRBV29-1 and TRBJ2-3, with 9 bases identical to TRBD2. The CDR3 is 14 residues long. V lost 5 bases, J lost 6 bases, and 9 bases stayed unmatched. The germline CDR1 and CDR2 sequences are SQVTM and ANQGSEA. The chain's CDR3 is CSVLLAGQGDTQYF. The CDR3 DNA follows: TGCAGCGTTCTCCTAGCGGGGCAGGGGGATACGCAGTATTTT.

The chain couples TRBV11-2 to TRBJ2-5; D unresolved. The ends were cut back, 3 bases at V and 4 bases at J, with 15 bases in the middle. CDR3 length: 15 residues. Germline V gene sequence: CDR1 SGHAT, CDR2 FQNNGV. CDR3 nucleotides: TGTGCCAGCAGCTTCGGCCTTCCCGGTGGAGAGACCCAGTACTTC. It translates to CASSFGLPGGETQYF.

DNA for the CDR3: TGTGCCACCAGCATTGGGACAGGCGTCTACGAGCAGTACTTC. Residues: CATSIGTGVYEQYF. The chain combines TRBV15 with TRBJ2-7; 8 nucleotides align to TRBD1. The ends lost 4 bases at V and 3 bases at J; junction bases unmatched: 5. The CDR3 is made up of 14 amino acids. Germline V lookup: CDR1 LNHNV, CDR2 YYDKDF (reference sequence).

The rearrangement joins TRBV10-3 to TRBJ2-7, with 8 bases identical to TRBD2. The CDR3 is 13 residues long. V dropped 4 bases and J dropped 2; count of bases not matched to a gene: 1. Germline V gene data show CDR1 as ENHRY and CDR2 as SYGVKD. The CDR3, as DNA: TGTGCCATCAGTGCGGGAGGGACCTACGAGCAGTACTTC. This sequence encodes CAISAGGTYEQYF.

This chain links TRBV7-8 with TRBJ2-3; unclear D gene. The CDR3 is 13 residues long. The V gene lost 2 bases and the J gene lost 4 bases, with 7 bases spanning the gap. CDR1 is SGHVS, CDR2 FQNEAQ, per germline. The CDR3 protein is CASSLITADTQYF. CDR3 nucleotide sequence: TGTGCCAGCAGCTTAATTACGGCAGATACGCAGTATTTT.

V and J are TRBV4-3 and TRBJ2-1; TRBD2 is a possible D gene (7 bases). Germline assignment: CDR1 LGHNA and CDR2 YSLEER. There are 16 residues in the CDR3. Trimming cost V 0 bases and J 3 bases, with 12 bases left between them. In DNA form, the CDR3 reads TGCGCCAGCAGCCAAGATAGGGGGGGAGGCTACAATGAGCAGTTCTTC. It translates to CASSQDRGGGYNEQFF.

The genes are TRBV4-3 and TRBJ2-2; TRBD2 matches at 8 bases. Germline V gives CDR1 LGHNA, CDR2 YSLEER. CDR3 length: 17 residues. J lost 5 bases, V lost 2 bases, and 10 bases had no gene match. CDR3 region: CASSQLPGLELTGELFF. DNA for the CDR3: TGCGCCAGCAGCCAACTTCCGGGACTAGAGCTTACCGGGGAGCTGTTTTTT.

CDR3: CASNRDRGLGNQPQHF. The CDR3 coding sequence is TGTGCCAGTAATCGGGACAGGGGGCTCGGCAATCAGCCCCAGCATTTT. The chain carries TRBV19 and TRBJ1-5; 12 nucleotides match TRBD1. Trimming at V came to 7 bases and at J to 2 bases, leaving 6 bases not matched to a gene. Germline V gene lookup returns CDR1 LNHDA and CDR2 SQIVND (reference sequence). CDR3 length: 16 residues.

CDR3 nucleotides: TGTGCCAGCAGGCTGGGACCTCATCAGCCCCAGCATTTT. Translation: CASRLGPHQPQHF. The rearrangement joins TRBV6-5 to TRBJ1-5; D is possibly TRBD1 (5 bases). Germline values: CDR1 MNHEY, CDR2 SVGAGI. There are 13 residues in the CDR3. Trimming shortened V by 6 bases and J by 5 bases, and 11 bases separated the two germline ends.

The chain couples TRBV10-3 to TRBJ2-2; 8 bases are a match to TRBD2. After removal of 4 bases from V and 6 bases from J, the junction contained 13 bases not matched to a gene. The CDR3 totals 17 residues. Germline V lookup: CDR1 ENHRY, CDR2 SYGVKD. CDR3 sequence: CAISAEGGTRKAGELFF. The DNA of the CDR3 is TGTGCCATCAGTGCCGAAGGGGGGACTAGGAAGGCCGGGGAGCTGTTTTTT.

This chain uses TRBV15 with TRBJ2-2; 7 nucleotides agree with TRBD1. Germline lookup yields CDR1 LNHNV and CDR2 YYDKDF (reference sequence). The CDR3 is 15 amino acids. With V trimmed by 3 bases and J by 6 bases, 7 bases remained unmatched. CDR3 loop: CATSSKTGLAGELFF. In nucleotides, the CDR3 is TGTGCCACCAGCAGCAAGACAGGGTTGGCCGGGGAGCTGTTTTTT.

J is TRBJ2-1 and V is TRBV6-1; the match to TRBD1 covers 8 bases. This CDR3 comprises 15 residues. V lost 2 bases and J lost 5; bases outside the gene matches: 5. Per germline, CDR1 MNHNS and CDR2 SASEGT. The CDR3 DNA is TGTGCCAGCAGTGAACCCACGGACAGGGACAATGAGCAGTTCTTC. Protein: CASSEPTDRDNEQFF.

The chain recombines TRBV2 with TRBJ2-2, with D unresolved. V lost 6 bases and J 3 bases, leaving 2 bases between the germline ends. The CDR3 extends over 11 amino acids. Germline V CDR1 and CDR2: SNHLY, FYNNEI. CDR3 protein: CASRYTGELFF. CDR3 nucleotides: TGTGCCAGCAGATACACCGGGGAGCTGTTTTTT.

The V call is TRBV13, the J call TRBJ2-1, with 7 bases lining up with TRBD2. CDR1 and CDR2 from the germline V gene are PRHDT and FYEKMQ (reference sequence). The length of the CDR3 is 14 residues. J lost 4 bases, V lost 9 bases, and 9 bases had no gene match. The CDR3 DNA is TGTGCCAGTGCTAGGGAGGGAGAATACAATGAGCAGTTCTTC. Translating it yields CASAREGEYNEQFF.

The chain employs TRBV19 and TRBJ2-7; D possibly corresponds to TRBD1 (6 bases). The CDR3 has 14 amino acids. V gave up 5 bases and J gave up 6 bases, with 17 bases separating them. CDR1 LNHDA and CDR2 SQIVND come from the germline V gene (reference sequence). The CDR3 region is CASSGDPDRSEQYF. The DNA for the CDR3 is TGTGCCAGTAGTGGAGACCCGGACAGAAGCGAGCAGTACTTC.

This chain links TRBV19 with TRBJ1-1, with 8 bases matching TRBD1. The trim removed 2 bases at V and 4 bases at J, leaving 9 bases unmatched. Germline V gene data show CDR1 as LNHDA and CDR2 as SQIVND (reference sequence). The CDR3 has 16 amino acids. CDR3 DNA sequence: TGTGCCAGTAGTATACTAGGACAGGGCTTGCGCACTGAAGCTTTCTTT. This sequence encodes CASSILGQGLRTEAFF.

With regard to this clone: The same CDR3 can be traced to other DNA sequences in this sample. The chain recombines TRBV7-9 with TRBJ2-7; D gene uncertain. The V end was cut by 4 bases, the J end by 0 bases, with 4 bases between. CDR3 length: 12 residues. Germline CDR1 and CDR2: SEHNR and FQNEAQ (reference sequence). CDR3 DNA sequence: TGTGCCAGCAGCTCACCCTCCTACGAGCAGTACTTC. Translated, it gives CASSSPSYEQYF. Combining the CDR3 with reference TRBV7-9 and TRBJ2-7 gives the whole variable domain DTGVSQNPRHKITKRGQNVTFRCDPISEHNRLYWYRQTLGQGPEFLTYFQNEAQLEKSRLLSDRFSAERPKGSFSTLEIQRTEQGDSAMYLCASSSPSYEQYFGPGTRLTVT.

The chain employs TRBV28 and TRBJ1-2; 7 nucleotides align to TRBD1. There are 14 residues in the CDR3. The V segment lost 4 bases and the J segment 5 bases; nucleotides outside the gene matches: 7. CDR1 is MDHEN, CDR2 SYDVKM, per germline. CDR3 DNA: TGTGCCAGCAGTTCCCCCAGGGGGGGATATGGCTACACCTTC. Translated, it gives CASSSPRGGYGYTF.

In DNA, the CDR3 is TGCGCCAGCAGCGGTATCGTGAATGAGCAGTTCTTC. The encoded protein is CASSGIVNEQFF. J is TRBJ2-1 and V is TRBV10-2; D ambiguous. Germline CDR1 WSHSY, CDR2 SAAADI. V lost 6 bases and J 7 bases, leaving 10 bases between the germline ends. The CDR3 is made up of 12 amino acids.

The chain recombines TRBV7-6 with TRBJ2-1; TRBD2 aligns across 8 bases. Germline CDR1 reads SGHVS; CDR2 reads FNYEAQ. The CDR3 runs to 13 residues. V trimming: 2 bases; J trimming: 9 bases; junction bases outside the gene matches: 3. The CDR3 loop is CASSLQREFEQFF. The CDR3 DNA sequence: TGTGCCAGCAGCTTACAGCGGGAGTTTGAGCAGTTCTTC.

CDR3 sequence (DNA): TGTGCCAGCAGTTTATCGCTTGGACCCGCCAATGAGCAGTTCTTC. Translating gives CASSLSLGPANEQFF. The chain employs TRBV27 and TRBJ2-1; D uncertain. The CDR3 loop spans 15 amino acids. Germline V CDR1 and CDR2: MNHEY, SMNVEV (reference sequence). The V and J ends lost 0 bases and 6 bases respectively, with 12 bases between them.

As to this clone: Other DNA sequences from this sample encode an identical CDR3 as well. The gene calls are TRBV7-9 and TRBJ2-5; TRBD2 aligns across 8 bases. This CDR3 spans 14 amino acids. V shed 4 bases and J 1 base; nucleotides not matched to a gene: 2. Germline V gene sequence: CDR1 SEHNR, CDR2 FQNEAQ (reference sequence). The CDR3 DNA follows: TGTGCCAGCAGCTCAAGCGGGAGCCAAGAGACCCAGTACTTC. Protein product: CASSSSGSQETQYF.

A note on this clone: Germline and junction disagree at one end, which may indicate a read error. This chain uses TRBV7-7 with TRBJ2-1, with a tentative D call TRBD1 (6 bases). This CDR3 is built from 14 residues. Germline V gene sequence: CDR1 SSHAT, CDR2 FNYEAQ (reference sequence). The CDR3 bases are TGTGCTAGCAGCCCAAGGGGGAGTAGGGATGAGCAGTTCTTC. Translating gives CASSPRGSRDEQFF.

This chain connects TRBV7-9 to TRBJ2-5; the match to TRBD2 covers 8 bases. There are 19 residues in the CDR3. Trimming removed 1 base from V and 4 bases from J; junction bases left unmatched: 17. CDR1 SEHNR and CDR2 FQNEAQ come from the germline V gene (reference sequence). CDR3 protein: CASSLVAMNEREFVETQYF. CDR3 sequence (DNA): TGTGCCAGCAGCTTAGTGGCAATGAATGAGCGGGAGTTTGTAGAGACCCAGTACTTC.